These 9 T cell receptor beta chains came from one sample sequenced in a study of human T cells and chemical hapten exposure. TCRdb ran MiXCR on the RACE reads and lists one entry per CDR3 protein. This sample yields about 82,000 distinct CDR3 sequences, of which 5% to 8.5% are seen a single time; 1% to 1.5% belongs to the top ten. The time point denotes: patch test 2, 6 weeks after DPC sensitization. Treatment: therapeutic diphenylcyclopropenone sensitization with weekly scalp DPC. The material sequenced was whole blood, taken in connection with sensitization to the hapten diphenylcyclopropenone (DPC). These receptor sequences come from a woman between 25 and 40 years old with alopecia areata. Some clones in this sample may be carry-over from other donors' samples.

This clonotype appeared many times. The V call is TRBV21-1, the J call TRBJ2-3. TRBV21-1 is deemed a pseudogene. CDR3 length: 14 residues. The CDR3 DNA reads as TGTGCCAGCAGTGGTATAACTGGGGCAGATACGCAGTATTTT. Protein sequence: CASSGITGADTQYF.

This clonotype was observed many times. The J gene is TRBJ1-1, the V gene TRBV29-1; D unresolved. Germline lookup yields CDR1 SQVTM and CDR2 ANQGSEA. This CDR3 has 13 residues. The V and J ends lost 7 bases and 4 bases respectively, with 16 bases between them. CDR3 coding DNA: TGCAGCGCCCCCCGCGGAGGCGGCACTGAAGCTTTCTTT. Encoded protein: CSAPRGGGTEAFF.

This rearrangement joins TRBV20-1 to TRBJ2-7, with D hard to call. The CDR3 consists of 15 residues. V lost 0 bases, J lost 1 base, and 13 bases lay in between. Germline CDR1 and CDR2: DFQATT and SNEGSKA (reference sequence). The CDR3: CSARDGKLTSYEQYF. The CDR3 DNA follows: TGCAGTGCTAGAGATGGAAAGCTAACTTCCTACGAGCAGTACTTC.

The sample holds many counts of this clonotype. This rearrangement joins TRBV5-1 to TRBJ2-5; D remains unclear. The ends were cut back, 0 bases at V and 0 bases at J, with 9 bases in the middle. CDR3 size: 15 residues. Looked up from germline, CDR1 is SGHRS and CDR2 is YFSETQ. CDR3 in amino acids: CASSLGTIHQETQYF. CDR3 DNA sequence: TGCGCCAGCAGCTTGGGGACGATCCACCAAGAGACCCAGTACTTC. The full variable domain, in which reference TRBV5-1 and TRBJ2-5 provide the parts outside the CDR3, is KAGVTQTPRYLIKTRGQQVTLSCSPISGHRSVSWYQQTPGQGLQFLFEYFSETQRNKGNFPGRFSGRQFSNSRSEMNVSTLELGDSALYLCASSLGTIHQETQYFGPGTRLLVL.

This clonotype was observed at least ten times. The J gene is TRBJ2-7, the V gene TRBV11-1; D not certain. V lost 5 bases, J lost 1 base, and 6 bases lay in between. The CDR3 totals 12 residues. CDR1 is SGHAT, CDR2 FQDESV, per germline (reference sequence). This CDR3 is CASSAASYEQYF. The CDR3 bases are TGTGCCAGCAGCGCTGCGTCCTACGAGCAGTACTTC.

This clonotype was seen many times. The chain links TRBV20-1 to TRBJ2-3, with D uncertain. There are 15 residues in the CDR3. Germline CDR1 and CDR2: DFQATT and SNEGSKA (reference sequence). V was trimmed by 6 bases and J by 5 bases, leaving 21 bases between them. CDR3 coding DNA: TGCAGTGCGATTGGGAAATCGCAGTGGGTAGATACGCAGTATTTT. Its translation is CSAIGKSQWVDTQYF.

This clonotype has more than one count but fewer than ten. The rearrangement links TRBV12-3 or TRBV12-4 to TRBJ1-1, with a weak D call TRBD1 (5 bases). The CDR3 spans 15 residues. V was shortened by 5 bases and J by 0 bases, with 13 bases between the two germline ends. The CDR3 loop is CASSLERTLNTEAFF. CDR3 bases: TGTGCCAGCAGTCTTGAGAGGACATTGAACACTGAAGCTTTCTTT.

The chain carries TRBV12-3 or TRBV12-4 and TRBJ2-4; D gene ambiguous. The CDR3 runs to 14 residues. V was clipped by 2 bases and J by 2 bases, with 7 bases between them. The CDR3 DNA is TGTGCCAGCAGTTTAACCAGGACCAAAAACATTCAGTACTTC. Translating gives CASSLTRTKNIQYF.

This chain joins TRBV6-5 and TRBJ2-1, with 13 bases aligning to TRBD2. CDR3 length equals 16 residues. From germline, CDR1 is MNHEY and CDR2 SVGAGI. V trimming: 7 bases; J trimming: 10 bases; junction bases outside the gene matches: 13. In DNA form, the CDR3 reads TGTGCCAGCACCCCGTTTGGGACTAGCGGGATCCGCGAGCAGTTCTTC. Protein: CASTPFGTSGIREQFF.